This T cell receptor beta chain stems from a study of blood T cell repertoires in COVID-19. Study information: PBMCs, B-cell-depleted T cells, or T cells were the source of the cDNA or gDNA that made up the material.

Study processing details: Quantification of nucleated cells was approximated via reference gene primer amplification. Sequencing used immunoSEQ multiplex PCR; TCRdb keeps in-frame clones, though not all of them. V, J and clone size reflect that table, while D and trimming were determined from the DNA. This sample carries about 220,000 clones, around 82% of them seen once, and the ten largest clones take roughly 2.4%. The CDR3 runs to 17 residues. Germline V gene sequence: CDR1 SGHRS, CDR2 YFSETQ. After removal of 3 bases from V and 6 bases from J, the junction contained 13 bases not matched to a gene.

The chain combines TRBV5-1 with TRBJ2-2, with TRBD2 matching 8 bases. This sequence was found in a woman aged 60-70 years with acute or convalescent COVID-19. The sequenced material came from peripheral blood. The CDR3 loop is CASSSGSGVPRAGELFF. The CDR3 DNA sequence: TGCGCCAGCAGCTCCGGTAGCGGGGTACCCCGGGCCGGGGAGCTGTTTTTT.